This TCR beta chain was retrieved from a study of T cell repertoires in cytomegalovirus infection. Study at large: CMV epitopes that were recently identified and HLA-C-restricted were used alongside well-studied HLA-B-restricted ones. Public TCR beta signature analysis indicated the presence of both CMV infection and matching HLA type.

The CDR3 length is 14 residues. CDR1 is SGHTA and CDR2 is FQGNSA in the germline V gene. V lost 2 bases to trimming and J lost 4 bases; unmatched junction nucleotides: 4. TCRdb re-called the reads through MiXCR, storing one row per CDR3 protein. The sample holds around 570,000 distinct CDR3 sequences, 35% to 50% seen once. Study results and caveats: HLA-C-restricted CMV-specific TCR beta clonotypes were dominant in the ex vivo response. Summed frequency of public TCR beta families distinguished CMV carriers with the relevant HLA.

Comments on this clonotype: Antigen unknown.

Sample: cultured PBMCs, taken from culture after CMV antigen stimulation. This chain uses TRBV7-2 with TRBJ1-2; 7 positions match TRBD1. This clonotype was obtained from a human donor in good health (CMV status not recorded). Some clones in this sample may be carry-over from other donors' samples. Here the CDR3 DNA reads TGTGCCAGCAGCTTAACAGGGGCTCCCTATGGCTACACCTTC. Amino acid sequence: CASSLTGAPYGYTF.